This TCR beta chain was retrieved from a study of graft-versus-host responses after intestinal transplantation. This clone was found once. Profiling relied on immunoSEQ multiplex PCR, and the TCRdb table lists in-frame clones only, not all of them. The sample consists of roughly 13,000 clones, roughly a third of them appearing once. This sequence was found in a human patient who received an intestinal transplant. The material sequenced was alloreactive CD4+ T cells from a mixed lymphocyte reaction culture, taken before intestinal transplant. The sample's subset: CFSE-low proliferating T cells sorted from roughly 6-day pre-transplant mixed lymphocyte reaction (GvH or HvG direction).

The CDR3 here is CASISHRGGAGAGELFF. The CDR3 coding sequence is TGTGCCAGTATTTCCCACCGCGGGGGCGCCGGAGCCGGGGAGCTGTTTTTT. The chain combines TRBV19 with TRBJ2-2; TRBD2 might be the D (7 bases). Germline V lookup: CDR1 LNHDA, CDR2 SQIVND (reference sequence). V was trimmed by 7 bases and J by 6 bases, leaving 24 bases between them. The CDR3 extends over 17 amino acids.